Listed here is a single T cell receptor delta chain. Other DNA sequences from this sample encode an identical CDR3 as well. TCRdb re-analyzed the RT-PCR reads via CATT. The data hold some 2,000 delta-chain clones, with about 6% observed a single time. This sample was taken from a study of gamma-delta T cells after stem cell transplantation. CDR1 is GEAIGNYY and CDR2 is EKD in the germline V gene. V was cut by 4 bases and J by 3 bases, with 17 bases left in between. The CDR3 loop spans 15 amino acids. V and J are TRDV2 and TRDJ1; D may be TRDD3 (6 bases). The origin of this receptor is a human donor. It is not recorded whose cells these are; they may come from a transplant donor. The sequenced material came from gamma-delta T cells. The CDR3 DNA reads as TGTGCCTGTGAAGGATTGGGGGCTATCTCCGATAAACTCATCTTT. Its translation: CACEGLGAISDKLIF.